The 25 T cell receptor beta chains below were found in one sample sequenced in a study of shared clonotypes between healthy human individuals. The table came from immunoSEQ multiplex PCR; TCRdb's copy has only in-frame clones and leaves some out. The sample contains 2.5 million or so clones, roughly nine tenths of which appear only once. The specimen sequenced was naive CD4+ T cells sorted from blood. Sample subset: CD45RA+ positively selected. These receptors were taken from a man younger than 30 in good health.

The chain recombines TRBV28 with TRBJ2-5; D gene uncertain. The J call could be wrong; TRBJ2-7 is a better fit for the DNA end. The CDR3 runs 15 residues. Germline assignment: CDR1 MDHEN and CDR2 SYDVKM. In DNA form, the CDR3 reads TGTGCCAGCAGTGCCCATGGTTCTTCATCCTACGAGCAGTACTTC. This encodes CASSAHGSSSYEQYF.

The chain combines TRBV10-2 with TRBJ2-3; 13 bases agree with TRBD2. The CDR3 sequence is 16 residues long. Germline CDR1 reads WSHSY; CDR2 reads SAAADI. Trimming removed 3 bases from V and 2 bases from J; junction bases left unmatched: 2. Here the CDR3 reads CASSELAGGLTDTQYF. The DNA for the CDR3 is TGCGCCAGCAGTGAACTAGCGGGGGGGCTCACAGATACGCAGTATTTT.

The rearrangement joins TRBV10-2 to TRBJ2-7, with D tentatively TRBD1 (6 bases). V was pared by 1 base and J by 6 bases, with 16 bases between. The V gene's germline CDR1 is WSHSY and CDR2 SAAADI. The CDR3 length is 15 residues. The DNA of the CDR3 is TGCGCCAGCAGTGAGTTACGGACAGCGACTTCCGAGCAGTACTTC. It codes for CASSELRTATSEQYF.

The rearrangement uses TRBV25-1 and TRBJ2-5, with D hard to call. From germline, CDR1 is MGHDK and CDR2 SYGVNS. Deletions cut 1 base from V and 7 bases from J, with 4 bases between. The CDR3 spans 11 residues. The CDR3 is CASSEFGTQYF. The CDR3, as DNA: TGTGCCAGCAGTGAATTTGGGACCCAGTACTTC. Supplemented by reference TRBV25-1 and TRBJ2-5, the full variable domain reads EADIYQTPRYLVIGTGKKITLECSQTMGHDKMYWYQQDPGMELHLIHYSYGVNSTEKGDLSSESTVSRIRTEHFPLTLESARPSHTSQYLCASSEFGTQYFGPGTRLLVL.

This clone came up once. The J gene is TRBJ1-5, the V gene TRBV18; possibly TRBD1 for D (5 bases). Trimming shortened V by 0 bases and J by 7 bases, and 10 bases separated the two germline ends. Per germline, CDR1 KGHSH and CDR2 LQKENI. CDR3 size: 14 residues. The CDR3 nucleotides are TGTGCCAGCTCACCACCGGGGGGAGAGCAGCCCCAGCATTTT. Translated: CASSPPGGEQPQHF.

V is TRBV5-4 and J is TRBJ2-5; D is tentatively TRBD1 or TRBD2 (5 bases each). Per the germline V gene, CDR1 is SGHNT and CDR2 is YYREEE (reference sequence). V was cut by 4 bases and J by 5 bases, with 18 bases left in between. The CDR3 has 15 amino acids. The CDR3 reads CASSPGEGKVETQYF. The CDR3 nucleotides read TGTGCCAGCAGCCCGGGTGAGGGGAAGGTTGAGACCCAGTACTTC.

The table lists this clone with a count of one. Other DNA sequences in this sample translate to the same CDR3. The chain employs TRBV9 and TRBJ2-2; no definite D call. CDR3 length equals 13 residues. V dropped 0 bases and J dropped 3 bases, with 3 bases sitting between them. CDR1 and CDR2 (germline): SGDLS, YYNGEE. The CDR3 DNA sequence: TGTGCCAGCAGCGTAGAACACACCGGGGAGCTGTTTTTT. Translated, it gives CASSVEHTGELFF.

The V gene is TRBV21-1, the J gene TRBJ2-7; the table's D gene call, TRBD2, was not cross checked with the DNA. TRBV21-1 is labeled a pseudogene. The length of the CDR3 is 15 residues. In DNA form, the CDR3 reads TGTGCCAGCACAGAGGGGGGGGCCATCTCCTACGAGCAGTACTTC. The encoded protein is CASTEGGAISYEQYF.

The chain carries TRBV7-2 and TRBJ2-3; 12 bases are a match to TRBD2. V was pared by 5 bases and J by 5 bases, with 5 bases of the junction left unmatched. CDR3 length: 15 amino acids. The germline CDR1 and CDR2 sequences are SGHTA and FQGNSA. The CDR3 spells CASSALAGGIDTQYF. DNA for the CDR3: TGTGCCAGCAGCGCTCTAGCGGGAGGGATAGATACGCAGTATTTT.

A note on this clone: The same CDR3 is also encoded by other DNA sequences in this sample. The chain combines TRBV18 with TRBJ2-3; D gene unclear. Per germline, CDR1 KGHSH and CDR2 LQKENI. This CDR3 region has 15 residues. The V and J ends lost 3 bases and 2 bases respectively, with 12 bases between them. CDR3 residues: CASSPLKGFTDTQYF. The DNA of the CDR3 is TGTGCCAGCTCACCGCTCAAAGGATTCACAGATACGCAGTATTTT.

Only one count was recorded for this clone. The chain carries TRBV5-1 and TRBJ1-4; possibly TRBD1 for D (5 bases). V dropped 2 bases and J dropped 8 bases, with 10 bases sitting between them. This CDR3 contains 13 residues. Germline CDR1 reads SGHRS; CDR2 reads YFSETQ. CDR3 loop: CASSFPGTEKLFF. The CDR3 DNA reads as TGCGCCAGCAGCTTCCCAGGGACGGAAAAACTGTTTTTT.

V and J are TRBV7-9 and TRBJ2-5; D may be TRBD2 (6 bases). Per germline, CDR1 SEHNR and CDR2 FQNEAQ (reference sequence). The CDR3 contains 13 residues. Trimming removed 2 bases from V and 7 bases from J, with 11 bases in between. The CDR3 DNA is TGTGCCAGCAGCTTAATGGACGGGGGGACCCAGTACTTC. This translates into CASSLMDGGTQYF.

The rearrangement links TRBV5-1 to TRBJ2-5; possibly TRBD1 or TRBD2 for D (5 bases each). The V end lost 6 bases, the J end lost 0 bases, and 18 bases lay between the germline ends. CDR1 SGHRS and CDR2 YFSETQ come from the germline V gene. CDR3 length equals 16 residues. Here the CDR3 DNA reads TGCGCCAGCACCCCGAGGGGCGGCTCCTACCAAGAGACCCAGTACTTC. Protein: CASTPRGGSYQETQYF. Supplemented by reference TRBV5-1 and TRBJ2-5, the full variable domain reads KAGVTQTPRYLIKTRGQQVTLSCSPISGHRSVSWYQQTPGQGLQFLFEYFSETQRNKGNFPGRFSGRQFSNSRSEMNVSTLELGDSALYLCASTPRGGSYQETQYFGPGTRLLVL.

This rearrangement joins TRBV4-1 to TRBJ1-5; a weak D match, TRBD1 (5 bases). Germline-derived CDR1 and CDR2 are MGHRA and YSYEKL. The CDR3 is made up of 14 amino acids. Trimming pared 0 bases from V and 6 bases from J, leaving 9 bases between. CDR3 amino acids: CASSQDGGFQPQHF. The DNA for the CDR3 is TGCGCCAGCAGCCAAGACGGGGGGTTTCAGCCCCAGCATTTT.

Comments on this clone: The same CDR3 is also encoded by other DNA sequences in this sample. V usage is TRBV5-1 and J usage is TRBJ2-1, with D uncertain. CDR1 and CDR2 (germline): SGHRS, YFSETQ. V lost 0 bases and J 4 bases, leaving 5 bases between the germline ends. This CDR3 has 13 amino acids. CDR3 sequence: CASSLDAYNEQFF. The CDR3 DNA follows: TGCGCCAGCAGCTTGGACGCTTACAATGAGCAGTTCTTC.

The chain is built from TRBV5-4 and TRBJ2-5; tentative D call: TRBD2 (5 bases). Trimming left V 0 bases short and J 1 base short, with 13 bases between. The CDR3 length is 16 residues. Germline CDR1 reads SGHNT; CDR2 reads YYREEE (reference sequence). The CDR3 loop is CASSLGPADFQETQYF. The CDR3 nucleotides are TGTGCCAGCAGCTTGGGGCCAGCGGACTTCCAAGAGACCCAGTACTTC.

The chain recombines TRBV4-3 with TRBJ1-4; TRBD1 might be the D (5 bases). CDR1 LGHNA and CDR2 YSLEER come from the germline V gene. This CDR3 spans 13 amino acids. V lost 4 bases and J 11 bases, leaving 14 bases between the germline ends. CDR3 DNA: TGCGCCAGCAGCCCGACGGGGGTAGGGAAACTGTTTTTT. Encoded protein: CASSPTGVGKLFF.

Notes on this clone: Other nucleotide sequences in the sample specify the same CDR3. The rearrangement joins TRBV4-1 to TRBJ2-5, with 7 bases that match TRBD1. Germline trimming cut 0 bases from V and 2 bases from J; bases unmatched to any gene: 3. CDR3 size: 15 residues. CDR1 is MGHRA, CDR2 YSYEKL, per germline. The CDR3 region is CASSQDGRGQETQYF. As DNA, the CDR3 is TGCGCCAGCAGCCAAGACGGCAGGGGGCAAGAGACCCAGTACTTC.

The chain uses TRBV7-2 and TRBJ1-6; D is perhaps TRBD1 (6 bases). This CDR3 has 14 residues. Trimming removed 3 bases at V and 9 bases at J, with 12 bases between. Germline V gene sequence: CDR1 SGHTA, CDR2 FQGNSA. CDR3 sequence (DNA): TGTGCCAGCAGCTTTGGTACAGGGACTTCACCCCTCCACTTT. It is translated as CASSFGTGTSPLHF. The full variable domain, with the rest looked up from reference TRBV7-2 and TRBJ1-6, is GAGVSQSPSNKVTEKGKDVELRCDPISGHTALYWYRQSLGQGLEFLIYFQGNSAPDKSGLPSDRFSAERTGGSVSTLTIQRTQQEDSAVYLCASSFGTGTSPLHFGNGTRLTVT.

The V call is TRBV29-1, the J call TRBJ2-1, with TRBD2 matching over 9 bases. Germline V gene sequence: CDR1 SQVTM, CDR2 ANQGSEA. The CDR3 is 21 amino acids. The trim removed 0 bases at V and 3 bases at J, leaving 21 bases unmatched. CDR3 protein: CSVEDSHSGREAYWVYNEQFF. Written as DNA, the CDR3 is TGCAGCGTTGAAGACTCTCATAGCGGGAGAGAAGCCTATTGGGTCTACAATGAGCAGTTCTTC.

The genes are TRBV5-8 and TRBJ1-4; TRBD1 might be the D (6 bases). With 7 bases removed from V and 8 bases from J, the gap between germline ends came to 21 bases. Germline V gene sequence: CDR1 SGHTS, CDR2 YDEGEE. The length of the CDR3 is 15 residues. The CDR3 DNA follows: TGTGCCAGCTTATTGCCCCAGTGGGGGCGAGAAAAACTGTTTTTT. This translates into CASLLPQWGREKLFF.

V usage is TRBV19 and J usage is TRBJ2-6, with D maybe TRBD1 (5 bases). The germline V and J ends were trimmed by 3 bases and 0 bases, with 15 bases remaining between them. The germline V gene encodes CDR1 LNHDA and CDR2 SQIVND (reference sequence). This CDR3 has 18 residues. The CDR3, as DNA: TGTGCCAGTAGTATTGGAATACAGGTCTCCTCTGGGGCCAACGTCCTGACTTTC. This codes for CASSIGIQVSSGANVLTF.

This sequence joins TRBV7-2 and TRBJ2-1, with TRBD2 as a possible D gene (6 bases). Germline V gene lookup returns CDR1 SGHTA and CDR2 FQGNSA. Trimming cost V 6 bases and J 3 bases, with 12 bases left between them. The CDR3 is 14 residues long. CDR3 protein: CASRGQEGYNEQFF. The CDR3 DNA reads TGTGCCAGCAGGGGGCAGGAGGGCTACAATGAGCAGTTCTTC.

Concerning this clone: Other nucleotide sequences in the sample specify the same CDR3. The chain joins TRBV5-4 to TRBJ2-5, with D tentatively TRBD2 (5 bases). The CDR3 runs 11 residues. Deletions cut 4 bases from V and 7 bases from J, with 8 bases between. Germline-derived CDR1 and CDR2 are SGHNT and YYREEE (reference sequence). The CDR3 DNA sequence: TGTGCCAGCAGCCAAGAGGGGACCCAGTACTTC. Its translation is CASSQEGTQYF.

CDR3 residues: CASSVQSTGAHNEQFF. CDR3 coding DNA: TGTGCCAGCAGCGTTCAGTCGACAGGGGCTCACAATGAGCAGTTCTTC. This rearrangement joins TRBV9 to TRBJ2-1; 8 bases agree with TRBD1. The CDR3 spans 16 residues. In germline, CDR1 is SGDLS, CDR2 YYNGEE. J was trimmed by 5 bases and V by 2 bases; bases with no gene match: 9.